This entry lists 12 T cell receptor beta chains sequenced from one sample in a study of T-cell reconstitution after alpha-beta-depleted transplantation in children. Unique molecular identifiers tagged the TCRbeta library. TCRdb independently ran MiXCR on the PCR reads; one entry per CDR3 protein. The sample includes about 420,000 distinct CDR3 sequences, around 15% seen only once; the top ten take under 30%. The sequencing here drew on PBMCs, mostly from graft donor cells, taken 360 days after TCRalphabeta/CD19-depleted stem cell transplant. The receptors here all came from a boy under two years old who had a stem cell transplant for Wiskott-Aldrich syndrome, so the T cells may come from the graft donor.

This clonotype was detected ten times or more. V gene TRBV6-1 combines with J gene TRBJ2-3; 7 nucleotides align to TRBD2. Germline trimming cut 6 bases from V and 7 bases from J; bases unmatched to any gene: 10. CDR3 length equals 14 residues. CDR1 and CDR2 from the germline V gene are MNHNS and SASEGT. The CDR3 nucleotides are TGTGCCAGCAGCCCCCTGGGCGGGGGAAATACGCAGTATTTT. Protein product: CASSPLGGGNTQYF.

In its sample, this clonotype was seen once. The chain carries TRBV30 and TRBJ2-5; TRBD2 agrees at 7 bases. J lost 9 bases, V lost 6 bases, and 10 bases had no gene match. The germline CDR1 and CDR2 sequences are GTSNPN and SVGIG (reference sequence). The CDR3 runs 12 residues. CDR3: CACFTGGRAQYF. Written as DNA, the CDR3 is TGTGCCTGCTTTACGGGGGGTCGGGCCCAGTACTTC.

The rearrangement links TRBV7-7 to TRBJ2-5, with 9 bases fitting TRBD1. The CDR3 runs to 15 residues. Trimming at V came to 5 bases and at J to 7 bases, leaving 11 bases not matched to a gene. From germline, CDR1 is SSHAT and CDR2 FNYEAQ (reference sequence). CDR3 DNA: TGTGCCAGCAGCCCCTCCGGGACAGGGATCGGGACCCAGTACTTC. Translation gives CASSPSGTGIGTQYF.

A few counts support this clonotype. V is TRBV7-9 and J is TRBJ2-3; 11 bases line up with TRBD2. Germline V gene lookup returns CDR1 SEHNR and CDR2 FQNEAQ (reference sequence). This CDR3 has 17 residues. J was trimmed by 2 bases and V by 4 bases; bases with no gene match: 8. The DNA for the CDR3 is TGTGCCAGCAGCTCCCCCACTAGCGGGAGTTACACAGATACGCAGTATTTT. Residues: CASSSPTSGSYTDTQYF.

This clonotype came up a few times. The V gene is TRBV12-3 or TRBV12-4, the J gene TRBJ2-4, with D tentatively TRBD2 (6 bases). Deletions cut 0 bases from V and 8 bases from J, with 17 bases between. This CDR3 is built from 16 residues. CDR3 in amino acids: CASSLALIGGLDIQYF. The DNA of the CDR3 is TGTGCCAGCAGTTTAGCGCTAATTGGGGGGTTGGACATTCAGTACTTC.

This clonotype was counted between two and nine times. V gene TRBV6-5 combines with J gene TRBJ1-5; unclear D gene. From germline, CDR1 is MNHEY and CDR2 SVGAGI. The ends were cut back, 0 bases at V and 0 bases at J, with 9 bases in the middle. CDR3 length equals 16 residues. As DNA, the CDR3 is TGTGCCAGCAGTTACTCGATCCCCAATAGCAATCAGCCCCAGCATTTT. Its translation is CASSYSIPNSNQPQHF.

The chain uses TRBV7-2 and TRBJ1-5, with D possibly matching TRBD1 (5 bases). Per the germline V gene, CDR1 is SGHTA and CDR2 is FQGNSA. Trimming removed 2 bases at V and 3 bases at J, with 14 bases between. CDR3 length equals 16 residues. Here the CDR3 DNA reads TGTGCCAGCAGCTTATCCCTGGGGCGCTTCAATCAGCCCCAGCATTTT. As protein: CASSLSLGRFNQPQHF. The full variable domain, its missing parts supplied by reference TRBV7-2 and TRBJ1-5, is GAGVSQSPSNKVTEKGKDVELRCDPISGHTALYWYRQSLGQGLEFLIYFQGNSAPDKSGLPSDRFSAERTGGSVSTLTIQRTQQEDSAVYLCASSLSLGRFNQPQHFGDGTRLSIL.

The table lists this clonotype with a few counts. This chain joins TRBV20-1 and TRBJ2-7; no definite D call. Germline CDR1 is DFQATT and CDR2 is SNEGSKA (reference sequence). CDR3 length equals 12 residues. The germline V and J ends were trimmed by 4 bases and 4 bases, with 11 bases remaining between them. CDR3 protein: CSANNMAYEQYF. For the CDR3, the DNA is TGCAGTGCTAATAATATGGCGTACGAGCAGTACTTC.

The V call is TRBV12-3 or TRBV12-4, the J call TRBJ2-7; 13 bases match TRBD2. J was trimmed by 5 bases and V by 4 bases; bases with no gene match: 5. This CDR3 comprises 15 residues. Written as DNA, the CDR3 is TGTGCCAGCAGTTCCGGGACTAGCGGGACTGACGAGCAGTACTTC. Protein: CASSSGTSGTDEQYF.

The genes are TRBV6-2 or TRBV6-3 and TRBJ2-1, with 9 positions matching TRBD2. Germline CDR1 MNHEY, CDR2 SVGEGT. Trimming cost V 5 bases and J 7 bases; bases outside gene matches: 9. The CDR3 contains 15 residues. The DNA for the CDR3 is TGTGCCAGCAGTGACCACGGGACTAGCAGGAATGAGCAGTTCTTC. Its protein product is CASSDHGTSRNEQFF.

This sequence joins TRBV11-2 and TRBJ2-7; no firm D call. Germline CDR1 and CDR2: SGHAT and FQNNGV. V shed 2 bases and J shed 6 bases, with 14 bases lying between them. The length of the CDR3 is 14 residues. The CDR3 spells CASSLRVGSTEQYF. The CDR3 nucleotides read TGTGCCAGCAGCTTACGGGTAGGATCCACCGAGCAGTACTTC.

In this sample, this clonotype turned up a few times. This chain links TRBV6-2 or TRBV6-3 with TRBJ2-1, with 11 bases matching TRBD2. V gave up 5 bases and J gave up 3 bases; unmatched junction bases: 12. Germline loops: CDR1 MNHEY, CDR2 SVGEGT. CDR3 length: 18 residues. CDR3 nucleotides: TGTGCCAGCAGTAGTAGGCCTAGCGGGAGGTCACTCTACAATGAGCAGTTCTTC. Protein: CASSSRPSGRSLYNEQFF.